Presented here are 12 T cell receptor beta chains from one specimen sequenced in a study of T cell responses to AZD1222 COVID-19 vaccine. Data came from immunoSEQ multiplex PCR; TCRdb stores just in-frame clones and leaves some out. The sample includes tens of thousands of clones, 88% of them seen just once. The input for sequencing was peripheral blood, taken 28 days after the second AZD1222 dose. The receptors originated from an adult who received the AZD1222 COVID-19 vaccine.

This rearrangement joins TRBV19 to TRBJ1-5, with 10 bases identical to TRBD1. V shed 5 bases, J shed 9 bases, and the junction held 13 bases outside the gene matches. Germline lookup yields CDR1 LNHDA and CDR2 SQIVND (reference sequence). The CDR3 is made up of 16 amino acids. The CDR3 loop reads CASSRLGTGDSRPQHF. In DNA form, the CDR3 reads TGTGCCAGTAGTCGACTCGGGACAGGGGACTCCAGGCCCCAGCATTTT.

The chain couples TRBV5-4 to TRBJ1-1; no reliable D call. CDR3 size: 12 residues. Looked up from germline, CDR1 is SGHNT and CDR2 is YYREEE (reference sequence). The V end lost 0 bases, the J end lost 11 bases, and 11 bases lay between the germline ends. The CDR3 region has the DNA TGTGCCAGCAGCTTGGAAGGCTTATGGGCTTTCTTT. It specifies CASSLEGLWAFF. Complete variable domain (other parts from reference TRBV5-4 and TRBJ1-1): ETGVTQSPTHLIKTRGQQVTLRCSSQSGHNTVSWYQQALGQGPQFIFQYYREEENGRGNFPPRFSGLQFPNYSSELNVNALELDDSALYLCASSLEGLWAFFGQGTRLTVV.

This clone was picked up one time. V and J are TRBV5-1 and TRBJ2-7, with D possibly TRBD2 on 5 matching bases. Deletions cut 1 base from V and 3 bases from J, with 14 bases between. This CDR3 spans 15 amino acids. The germline V gene has CDR1 SGHRS and CDR2 YFSETQ. The CDR3 reads CASSLSGNPLYEQYF. The DNA for the CDR3 is TGCGCCAGCAGCTTGAGCGGCAATCCTCTCTACGAGCAGTACTTC. Variable domain in full (rest from reference TRBV5-1 and TRBJ2-7): KAGVTQTPRYLIKTRGQQVTLSCSPISGHRSVSWYQQTPGQGLQFLFEYFSETQRNKGNFPGRFSGRQFSNSRSEMNVSTLELGDSALYLCASSLSGNPLYEQYFGPGTRLTVT.

V gene TRBV19 combines with J gene TRBJ1-5; the D gene is possibly TRBD1 (5 bases). Germline V gene sequence: CDR1 LNHDA, CDR2 SQIVND (reference sequence). The CDR3 sequence is 16 residues long. Trimming shortened V by 7 bases and J by 5 bases, and 21 bases separated the two germline ends. As DNA, the CDR3 is TGTGCCAGTACCACATTAGGAAGGGGCACGGATCAGCCCCAGCATTTT. It encodes CASTTLGRGTDQPQHF.

The V gene is TRBV27, the J gene TRBJ2-7; TRBD2 matches at 14 bases. CDR3 length: 16 residues. After removal of 3 bases from V and 1 base from J, the junction contained 2 bases not matched to a gene. Germline V CDR1 and CDR2: MNHEY, SMNVEV (reference sequence). CDR3 region: CASSFGLAGGSYEQYF. The CDR3 DNA reads as TGTGCCAGCAGTTTTGGACTAGCGGGAGGTTCCTACGAGCAGTACTTC.

The chain combines TRBV28 with TRBJ2-7; D possibly uses TRBD1 or TRBD2 (5 bases each). The CDR3 consists of 16 residues. V was trimmed by 5 bases and J by 2 bases, leaving 19 bases between them. Germline values: CDR1 MDHEN, CDR2 SYDVKM. CDR3 bases: TGTGCCAGCAGTCCGACCGTGGGACCAGCCCCCTACGAGCAGTACTTC. Its protein is CASSPTVGPAPYEQYF.

V gene TRBV10-3 combines with J gene TRBJ2-7; D gene ambiguous. Germline-derived CDR1 and CDR2 are ENHRY and SYGVKD. Trimming removed 0 bases at V and 0 bases at J, with 12 bases between. CDR3 length: 16 residues. Here the CDR3 reads CAISESIIRTSYEQYF. The CDR3 bases are TGTGCCATCAGTGAGTCCATAATTAGGACCTCCTACGAGCAGTACTTC.

The V gene is TRBV27, the J gene TRBJ1-2; D is undetermined. V was trimmed by 0 bases and J by 8 bases, leaving 13 bases between them. The CDR3 is 14 residues long. In germline, CDR1 is MNHEY, CDR2 SMNVEV (reference sequence). Here the CDR3 reads CASSLSRTSGGYTF. In nucleotides, the CDR3 is TGTGCCAGCAGTTTATCAAGGACCTCCGGGGGCTACACCTTC.

The chain recombines TRBV19 with TRBJ1-4; 8 nucleotides align to TRBD1. Losses at the gene ends were 6 bases for V and 4 bases for J; bases not matched to a gene: 4. The CDR3 is 14 residues long. Per the germline V gene, CDR1 is LNHDA and CDR2 is SQIVND (reference sequence). The CDR3 DNA is TGTGCCAGTAGAAGGACAGGGAATAATGAAAAACTGTTTTTT. It codes for CASRRTGNNEKLFF.

The chain joins TRBV18 to TRBJ2-7, with 10 bases identical to TRBD1. The CDR3 loop spans 16 amino acids. The junction had 7 bases not matched to a gene; V was cut back by 5 bases and J by 0 bases. Germline lookup yields CDR1 KGHSH and CDR2 LQKENI. CDR3 region: CASSVAGQGFSYEQYF. The CDR3 DNA reads as TGTGCCAGCTCAGTAGCGGGACAGGGGTTCTCCTACGAGCAGTACTTC.

This clone occurred a few times. This chain joins TRBV7-2 and TRBJ1-3; a possible D gene is TRBD1 (5 bases). Trimming removed 4 bases from V and 4 bases from J, with 20 bases in between. Germline loops: CDR1 SGHTA, CDR2 FQGNSA. This CDR3 is 17 amino acids long. The CDR3 is CASSSRTTVVRGNTIYF. DNA of the CDR3: TGTGCCAGCAGCTCCAGAACGACAGTCGTCAGAGGAAACACCATATATTTT. Full variable domain (missing parts from reference TRBV7-2 and TRBJ1-3): GAGVSQSPSNKVTEKGKDVELRCDPISGHTALYWYRQSLGQGLEFLIYFQGNSAPDKSGLPSDRFSAERTGGSVSTLTIQRTQQEDSAVYLCASSSRTTVVRGNTIYFGEGSWLTVV.

Only one count was recorded for this clone. V and J are TRBV29-1 and TRBJ1-2; D unclear. Trimming stripped 6 bases from V and 4 bases from J, with 15 bases between. The CDR3 length is 13 residues. Germline CDR1 is SQVTM and CDR2 is ANQGSEA. CDR3 residues: CSVAWVGSYGYTF. CDR3 coding DNA: TGCAGCGTAGCCTGGGTTGGAAGCTATGGCTACACCTTC.